These 17 T cell receptor beta chains share one sample of origin, sequenced in a study of T cells in narcolepsy (dated by TCRdb to the late 2010s). The library was generated by the immunoSEQ multiplex PCR assay. TCRdb stores this immuneACCESS table with in-frame sequences only. Part of the clones is absent; in the studies checked, under half of the shortfall reflects unresolved V genes, and no reason is known for the rest. This sample gives about 21,000 clones in total; around 90% of them show up just once. The top ten clones comprise approximately 1% of the sample. The sample taken for sequencing was CD45RA- memory CD4+ T cells from PBMCs. In light of the paper, this sample's cell subset or site label describes: memory T cells sorted ex vivo from peripheral blood. The receptors originated from a human donor with narcolepsy.

V gene TRBV15 combines with J gene TRBJ2-1; D is unresolved. CDR3 length: 16 amino acids. The germline CDR1 and CDR2 sequences are LNHNV and YYDKDF (reference sequence). The V and J ends lost 1 base and 2 bases respectively, with 12 bases between them. CDR3 sequence reads: CATSRASGPAYNEQFF. The CDR3 coding sequence is TGTGCCACCAGCAGAGCATCCGGGCCAGCCTACAATGAGCAGTTCTTC. Drawing the rest from reference TRBV15 and TRBJ2-1, the complete variable domain is DAMVIQNPRYQVTQFGKPVTLSCSQTLNHNVMYWYQQKSSQAPKLLFHYYDKDFNNEADTPDNFQSRRPNTSFCFLDIRSPGLGDTAMYLCATSRASGPAYNEQFFGPGTRLTVL.

The chain combines TRBV7-2 with TRBJ2-7; TRBD2 matches 11 bases. Germline values: CDR1 SGHTA, CDR2 FQGNSA. This CDR3 spans 16 amino acids. V shed 6 bases and J 0 bases; nucleotides not matched to a gene: 7. CDR3 in amino acids: CASSKGTSGFSYEQYF. The CDR3 region has the DNA TGTGCCAGCAGTAAAGGGACTAGCGGATTCTCCTACGAGCAGTACTTC.

The CDR3 sequence: CASSPRGEGEQYF. The CDR3 DNA reads TGTGCCAGCAGCCCGAGGGGGGAAGGGGAGCAGTACTTC. V is TRBV5-4 and J is TRBJ2-7; D may be TRBD1 or TRBD2 (6 bases each). The V gene's germline CDR1 is SGHNT and CDR2 YYREEE (reference sequence). The CDR3 runs 13 residues. The V gene lost 4 bases and the J gene lost 7 bases, with 15 bases spanning the gap.

CDR3 region: CASSELTWGGYTF. The DNA of the CDR3 is TGTGCCAGCAGTGAACTAACCTGGGGTGGCTACACCTTC. The chain carries TRBV6-1 and TRBJ1-2; D is undetermined. Trimming removed 2 bases at V and 7 bases at J, with 11 bases between. Germline CDR1 MNHNS, CDR2 SASEGT. The length of the CDR3 is 13 residues.

This rearrangement joins TRBV7-6 to TRBJ2-6; D tentatively fits TRBD1 or TRBD2 (5 bases each). This CDR3 spans 18 amino acids. Trimming shortened V by 5 bases and J by 4 bases, and 21 bases separated the two germline ends. From germline, CDR1 is SGHVS and CDR2 FNYEAQ. This CDR3 is CASSPLERGGLGANVLTF. In DNA form, the CDR3 reads TGTGCCAGCAGCCCCCTAGAACGGGGCGGGTTAGGGGCCAACGTCCTGACTTTC.

The CDR3: CASSIAGTVSEAFF. The CDR3 DNA follows: TGTGCCAGTAGTATCGCCGGGACAGTTAGTGAAGCTTTCTTT. The chain carries TRBV19 and TRBJ1-1, with 7 bases fitting TRBD1. Germline loops: CDR1 LNHDA, CDR2 SQIVND (reference sequence). CDR3 length equals 14 residues. The V segment lost 3 bases and the J segment 7 bases; nucleotides outside the gene matches: 8.

The V call is TRBV19, the J call TRBJ1-1, with 8 positions matching TRBD1. Germline loops: CDR1 LNHDA, CDR2 SQIVND (reference sequence). The V segment lost 5 bases and the J segment 5 bases; nucleotides outside the gene matches: 10. The length of the CDR3 is 15 residues. CDR3 nucleotide sequence: TGTGCCAGTAGTTTGGGCCAGGGGGCAGGGACTGAAGCTTTCTTT. Protein: CASSLGQGAGTEAFF.

This chain connects TRBV9 to TRBJ1-2; tentative D call: TRBD1 (6 bases). Per the germline V gene, CDR1 is SGDLS and CDR2 is YYNGEE. V was clipped by 2 bases and J by 2 bases, with 13 bases between them. This CDR3 contains 15 residues. In DNA form, the CDR3 reads TGTGCCAGCAGCGTTTTGGGGGCGAGCAACTATGGCTACACCTTC. This codes for CASSVLGASNYGYTF. Supplemented by reference TRBV9 and TRBJ1-2, the full variable domain reads DSGVTQTPKHLITATGQRVTLRCSPRSGDLSVYWYQQSLDQGLQFLIQYYNGEERAKGNILERFSAQQFPDLHSELNLSSLELGDSALYFCASSVLGASNYGYTFGSGTRLTVV.

The chain carries TRBV7-2 and TRBJ2-7, with 7 bases lining up with TRBD2. J lost 7 bases, V lost 5 bases, and 14 bases had no gene match. Per germline, CDR1 SGHTA and CDR2 FQGNSA. This CDR3 region has 15 residues. As DNA, the CDR3 is TGTGCCAGCAGCAAAAGATCGGCGGGAGTAGGGGAGCAGTACTTC. This codes for CASSKRSAGVGEQYF. Full variable domain (outside the CDR3, taken from reference TRBV7-2 and TRBJ2-7): GAGVSQSPSNKVTEKGKDVELRCDPISGHTALYWYRQSLGQGLEFLIYFQGNSAPDKSGLPSDRFSAERTGGSVSTLTIQRTQQEDSAVYLCASSKRSAGVGEQYFGPGTRLTVT.

This clone appeared a single time. The chain links TRBV7-8 to TRBJ1-5; tentative D call: TRBD1 (5 bases). V shed 2 bases and J shed 9 bases, with 17 bases lying between them. The CDR3 has 15 residues. Germline V gives CDR1 SGHVS, CDR2 FQNEAQ. CDR3 nucleotide sequence: TGTGCCAGCAGCTTATCTGGGACCGCCAGTCCGCCCCAGCATTTT. Translating gives CASSLSGTASPPQHF. The whole variable domain, filled in from reference TRBV7-8 and TRBJ1-5, reads GAGVSQSPRYKVAKRGQDVALRCDPISGHVSLFWYQQALGQGPEFLTYFQNEAQLDKSGLPSDRFFAERPEGSVSTLKIQRTQQEDSAVYLCASSLSGTASPPQHFGDGTRLSIL.

This chain uses TRBV10-3 with TRBJ1-1; D possibly corresponds to TRBD1 (6 bases). Germline-derived CDR1 and CDR2 are ENHRY and SYGVKD. The CDR3 is 15 amino acids. V dropped 3 bases and J dropped 3 bases, with 14 bases sitting between them. The CDR3 DNA sequence: TGTGCCATCAGTGACCCCGAGGGGGGTGACACTGAAGCTTTCTTT. Protein: CAISDPEGGDTEAFF.

The chain combines TRBV5-4 with TRBJ2-5; TRBD1 matches at 8 bases. V trimming: 0 bases; J trimming: 5 bases; junction bases outside the gene matches: 3. Germline V gives CDR1 SGHNT, CDR2 YYREEE (reference sequence). The CDR3 has 14 residues. Here the CDR3 DNA reads TGTGCCAGCAGCTTGGCGGGACAGGTGGAGACCCAGTACTTC. Its protein is CASSLAGQVETQYF.

J is TRBJ2-7 and V is TRBV18; maybe TRBD1 (6 bases). The CDR3 totals 15 residues. The germline V gene encodes CDR1 KGHSH and CDR2 LQKENI. V shed 3 bases and J shed 1 base, with 13 bases lying between them. CDR3 sequence reads: CASSPGQDSSYEQYF. The CDR3 DNA is TGTGCCAGCTCACCGGGACAAGATTCGTCCTACGAGCAGTACTTC.

J is TRBJ1-2 and V is TRBV27, with D possibly TRBD1 on 6 matching bases. The germline V gene has CDR1 MNHEY and CDR2 SMNVEV (reference sequence). V shed 3 bases and J shed 5 bases, with 10 bases lying between them. The CDR3 is 13 amino acids. This CDR3 is CASSFGGAYGYTF. The CDR3 DNA sequence: TGTGCCAGCAGTTTTGGGGGGGCGTATGGCTACACCTTC.

The chain joins TRBV29-1 to TRBJ2-2; D unresolved. The length of the CDR3 is 13 residues. Germline lookup yields CDR1 SQVTM and CDR2 ANQGSEA. Deletions cut 4 bases from V and 1 base from J, with 7 bases between. CDR3 bases: TGCAGCGTTGGACCCAAGAACACCGGGGAGCTGTTTTTT. As protein: CSVGPKNTGELFF.

Concerning this clone itself: Other DNA sequences in this specimen translate into the identical CDR3. The chain is built from TRBV7-2 and TRBJ2-3; 10 bases agree with TRBD1. This CDR3 is built from 15 residues. The junction had 5 bases not matched to a gene; V was cut back by 5 bases and J by 3 bases. CDR1 and CDR2 from the germline V gene are SGHTA and FQGNSA. The CDR3, as DNA: TGTGCCAGCAGCCCCCGGGACAGGGGAACAGATACGCAGTATTTT. This translates into CASSPRDRGTDTQYF.

V gene TRBV18 combines with J gene TRBJ2-1; D might be TRBD1 (6 bases). V shed 5 bases and J shed 7 bases, with 21 bases lying between them. CDR3 length equals 16 residues. The germline CDR1 and CDR2 sequences are KGHSH and LQKENI. This CDR3 is CASSGRDTLNGNEQFF. CDR3 coding DNA: TGTGCCAGCTCAGGCCGGGACACCCTAAATGGGAATGAGCAGTTCTTC.